The 18 T cell receptor beta chains below come from one sample, sequenced in a study of blood T cell repertoires in COVID-19 (dated by TCRdb to the early 2020s). The receptor library was made with the immunoSEQ multiplex PCR assay. TCRdb stores this immuneACCESS table with in-frame sequences only. Part of the clones is absent; in the studies checked, under half of the shortfall reflects unresolved V genes, and no reason is known for the rest. This sample comprises some 220,000 clones, 75% to 90% of them detected only once. The biggest ten clones account for 5.2% of the sample. Specimen: peripheral blood. These receptors were obtained from a woman between 65 and 79 years old with COVID-19, enrolled during active disease.

This rearrangement joins TRBV3-1 (or the pseudogene TRBV3-2) to TRBJ2-5, with 13 bases lining up with TRBD2. Germline V gives CDR1 LGHDT, CDR2 YNNKEL (reference sequence). Unmatched junction bases numbered 8, after V lost 1 base and J lost 6 bases. The CDR3 has 17 amino acids. CDR3 sequence: CASSQGLGTSGTQTQYF. CDR3 nucleotide sequence: TGTGCCAGCAGCCAAGGCCTCGGGACTAGCGGGACACAGACCCAGTACTTC.

The chain carries TRBV7-3 and TRBJ1-6; 7 nucleotides align to TRBD1. The J segment lost 4 bases and the V segment lost 1 base, leaving 10 bases of the junction unmatched. Germline CDR1 is SGHTA and CDR2 is FQGTGA. This CDR3 comprises 18 residues. The CDR3 DNA sequence: TGTGCCAGCAGCTTAATCAGAGGACAGGAGACTTATAATTCACCCCTCCACTTT. Encoded protein: CASSLIRGQETYNSPLHF.

This clone was detected only once. The rearrangement joins TRBV6-5 to TRBJ2-2; no clear D gene. Germline-derived CDR1 and CDR2 are MNHEY and SVGAGI. V lost 6 bases, J lost 3 bases, and 5 bases lay in between. The CDR3 consists of 12 residues. The CDR3 protein is CASRSYTGELFF. The CDR3 DNA sequence: TGTGCCAGCAGATCATACACCGGGGAGCTGTTTTTT.

This clone was counted between two and nine times. This chain connects TRBV28 to TRBJ1-2; tentative D call: TRBD1 (6 bases). V dropped 5 bases and J dropped 4 bases, with 20 bases sitting between them. The CDR3 has 16 amino acids. Per germline, CDR1 MDHEN and CDR2 SYDVKM. Here the CDR3 reads CASSEATKTGSYGYTF. CDR3 DNA sequence: TGTGCCAGCAGTGAGGCCACAAAAACAGGGTCCTATGGCTACACCTTC.

The rearrangement links TRBV28 to TRBJ2-5, with D perhaps TRBD1 (6 bases). Trimming took 7 bases from V and 5 from J, leaving 17 bases between them. Germline values: CDR1 MDHEN, CDR2 SYDVKM. CDR3 length equals 14 residues. For the CDR3, the DNA is TGTGCCAGCAACACAAGGGGGTCAGGGGAGACCCAGTACTTC. It yields the protein CASNTRGSGETQYF.

This chain connects TRBV30 to TRBJ2-6, with D possibly TRBD1 on 6 matching bases. Germline CDR1 and CDR2: GTSNPN and SVGIG (reference sequence). CDR3 length: 19 residues. V lost 0 bases and J 0 bases, leaving 18 bases between the germline ends. CDR3 bases: TGTGCCTGGAGTGTAAAGACAGGAATCTCCTCCTCTGGGGCCAACGTCCTGACTTTC. The encoded protein is CAWSVKTGISSSGANVLTF.

About this clone: Different DNA sequences within this sample yield the same CDR3. The V gene is TRBV6-5, the J gene TRBJ2-7, with TRBD2 as a possible D gene (6 bases). Germline CDR1 and CDR2: MNHEY and SVGAGI. This CDR3 contains 14 residues. Between the trimmed V and J ends, which lost 2 bases and 0 bases, there was a span of 8 bases. The chain's CDR3 is CASSYRDSSYEQYF. The CDR3 region has the DNA TGTGCCAGCAGTTACCGGGACTCCTCCTACGAGCAGTACTTC.

The chain carries TRBV30 and TRBJ1-5; D may be TRBD1 (6 bases). The V end was cut by 5 bases, the J end by 7 bases, with 12 bases between. The CDR3 is 12 amino acids. Germline V gene sequence: CDR1 GTSNPN, CDR2 SVGIG (reference sequence). The CDR3 nucleotides are TGTGCCTGGTCGGGGGGCGACCAGCCCCAGCATTTT. Translation gives CAWSGGDQPQHF.

The chain combines TRBV5-1 with TRBJ2-5; D call uncertain. Germline lookup yields CDR1 SGHRS and CDR2 YFSETQ. Trimming took 0 bases from V and 2 from J, leaving 11 bases between them. CDR3 length equals 15 residues. This chain's CDR3 is CASSLASVTQETQYF. In nucleotides, the CDR3 is TGCGCCAGCAGCTTGGCTTCCGTAACTCAAGAGACCCAGTACTTC. The variable domain in full, completed from reference TRBV5-1 and TRBJ2-5, reads KAGVTQTPRYLIKTRGQQVTLSCSPISGHRSVSWYQQTPGQGLQFLFEYFSETQRNKGNFPGRFSGRQFSNSRSEMNVSTLELGDSALYLCASSLASVTQETQYFGPGTRLLVL.

The V and J genes are TRBV7-2 and TRBJ1-1, with D perhaps TRBD1 (5 bases). Trimming shortened V by 5 bases and J by 5 bases, and 18 bases separated the two germline ends. The CDR3 consists of 15 residues. Per germline, CDR1 SGHTA and CDR2 FQGNSA. The CDR3 DNA follows: TGTGCCAGCAGCACCCCCGGCCCAGGGATGACTGAAGCTTTCTTT. Translation gives CASSTPGPGMTEAFF. The whole variable domain, filled in from reference TRBV7-2 and TRBJ1-1, reads GAGVSQSPSNKVTEKGKDVELRCDPISGHTALYWYRQSLGQGLEFLIYFQGNSAPDKSGLPSDRFSAERTGGSVSTLTIQRTQQEDSAVYLCASSTPGPGMTEAFFGQGTRLTVV.

This chain connects TRBV6-5 to TRBJ2-2, with no clear D. The CDR3 loop spans 12 amino acids. Trimming shortened V by 7 bases and J by 4 bases, and 7 bases separated the two germline ends. Germline V gives CDR1 MNHEY, CDR2 SVGAGI. In nucleotides, the CDR3 is TGTGCCAGCACCCACGGCACCGGGGAGCTGTTTTTT. Its translation: CASTHGTGELFF.

The gene calls are TRBV5-6 and TRBJ2-7; no clear D. The germline CDR1 and CDR2 sequences are SGHDT and YYEEEE. V was pared by 4 bases and J by 2 bases, with 10 bases between. The CDR3 consists of 13 residues. Written as DNA, the CDR3 is TGTGCCAGCAGCCCGAGCGAGACCTACGAGCAGTACTTC. This codes for CASSPSETYEQYF.

The rearrangement uses TRBV5-1 and TRBJ2-7; weak D call: TRBD2 (5 bases). Trimming took off 0 bases at V and 0 bases at J, with 10 bases between the two ends. Per germline, CDR1 SGHRS and CDR2 YFSETQ. There are 15 residues in the CDR3. The CDR3 loop reads CASSLGRSLSYEQYF. As DNA, the CDR3 is TGCGCCAGCAGCTTGGGGAGGTCACTCTCCTACGAGCAGTACTTC. The full variable domain, in which reference TRBV5-1 and TRBJ2-7 provide the parts outside the CDR3, is KAGVTQTPRYLIKTRGQQVTLSCSPISGHRSVSWYQQTPGQGLQFLFEYFSETQRNKGNFPGRFSGRQFSNSRSEMNVSTLELGDSALYLCASSLGRSLSYEQYFGPGTRLTVT.

CDR3 nucleotide sequence: TGTGCCAGCTCACCTAACCTAGCGGAGGCCTACGAGCAGTACTTC. This encodes CASSPNLAEAYEQYF. This sequence joins TRBV18 and TRBJ2-7; TRBD2 aligns across 7 bases. The CDR3 is made up of 15 amino acids. V shed 3 bases, J shed 2 bases, and the junction held 7 bases outside the gene matches. CDR1 is KGHSH, CDR2 LQKENI, per germline.

This chain uses TRBV7-9 with TRBJ1-1; no clear D. V lost 1 base, J lost 1 base, and 4 bases lay in between. The CDR3 totals 13 residues. CDR1 is SEHNR and CDR2 is FQNEAQ in the germline V gene (reference sequence). The CDR3 reads CASSLDSNTEAFF. The CDR3, as DNA: TGTGCCAGCAGCTTAGACTCGAACACTGAAGCTTTCTTT.

The chain joins TRBV9 to TRBJ1-6, with 8 bases fitting TRBD1. Germline trimming cut 3 bases from V and 7 bases from J; bases unmatched to any gene: 3. CDR1 and CDR2 (germline): SGDLS, YYNGEE. The CDR3 spans 14 residues. The CDR3 reads CASSAGGVNSPLHF. The CDR3 DNA is TGTGCCAGCAGCGCAGGGGGCGTGAATTCACCCCTCCACTTT. The variable domain in full, completed from reference TRBV9 and TRBJ1-6, reads DSGVTQTPKHLITATGQRVTLRCSPRSGDLSVYWYQQSLDQGLQFLIQYYNGEERAKGNILERFSAQQFPDLHSELNLSSLELGDSALYFCASSAGGVNSPLHFGNGTRLTVT.

The CDR3 is CASSSVRNTEAFF. CDR3 nucleotide sequence: TGTGCCAGCAGTTCCGTTAGGAACACTGAAGCTTTCTTT. The chain recombines TRBV6-5 with TRBJ1-1; D is undetermined. Trimming removed 4 bases from V and 1 base from J, with 7 bases in between. This CDR3 contains 13 residues. CDR1 is MNHEY and CDR2 is SVGAGI in the germline V gene.

This chain connects TRBV6-5 to TRBJ2-7; 8 bases are shared with TRBD1. The germline gives CDR1 MNHEY, CDR2 SVGAGI. This CDR3 has 15 residues. Losses at the gene ends were 7 bases for V and 2 bases for J; bases not matched to a gene: 10. DNA for the CDR3: TGTGCCAGCACCGTTTACGGACAGGGCGCCTACGAGCAGTACTTC. This translates into CASTVYGQGAYEQYF.